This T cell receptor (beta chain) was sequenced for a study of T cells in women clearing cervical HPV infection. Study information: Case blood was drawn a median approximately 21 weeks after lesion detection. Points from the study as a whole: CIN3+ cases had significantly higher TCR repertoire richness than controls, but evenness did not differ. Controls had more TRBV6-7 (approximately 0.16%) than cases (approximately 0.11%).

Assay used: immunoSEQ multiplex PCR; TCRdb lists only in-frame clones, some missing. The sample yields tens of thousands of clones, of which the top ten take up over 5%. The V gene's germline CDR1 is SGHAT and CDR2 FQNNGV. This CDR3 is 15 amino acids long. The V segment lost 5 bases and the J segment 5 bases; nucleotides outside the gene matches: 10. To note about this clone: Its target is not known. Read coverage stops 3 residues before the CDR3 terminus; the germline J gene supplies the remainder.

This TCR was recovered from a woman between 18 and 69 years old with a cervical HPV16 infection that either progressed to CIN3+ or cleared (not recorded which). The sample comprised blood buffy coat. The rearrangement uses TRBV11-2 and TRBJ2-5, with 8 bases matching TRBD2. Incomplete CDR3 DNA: TGTGCCAGCAGCCTCAAGCCGGGACTAGTGGAGACC. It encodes CASSLKPGLVET. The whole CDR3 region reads CASSLKPGLVETQYF.